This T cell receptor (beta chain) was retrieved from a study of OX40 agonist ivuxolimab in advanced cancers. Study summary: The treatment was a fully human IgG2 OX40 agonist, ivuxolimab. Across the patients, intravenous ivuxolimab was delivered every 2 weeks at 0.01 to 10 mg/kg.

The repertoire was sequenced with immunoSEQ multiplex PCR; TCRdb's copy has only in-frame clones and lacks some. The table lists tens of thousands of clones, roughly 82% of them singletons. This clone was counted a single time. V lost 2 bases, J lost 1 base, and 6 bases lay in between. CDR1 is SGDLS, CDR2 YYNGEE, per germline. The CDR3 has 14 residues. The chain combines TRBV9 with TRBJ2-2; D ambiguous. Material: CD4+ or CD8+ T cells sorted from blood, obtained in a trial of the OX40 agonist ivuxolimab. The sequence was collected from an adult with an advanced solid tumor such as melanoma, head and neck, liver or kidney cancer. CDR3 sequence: CASSVHRNTGELFF. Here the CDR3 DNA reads TGTGCCAGCAGCGTCCACAGGAACACCGGGGAGCTGTTTTTT.